This record looks at one T cell receptor beta chain sequence and its context. Primed by a sample-barcoded 5' primer and a J-beta primer mix, a second PCR proceeded for about 6 to 12 cycles. TCRdb itself ran the 5' RACE reads through MiXCR, one entry per CDR3 protein. This table has about 900,000 distinct CDR3 sequences, about 48% appearing once. These data belong to a study of blood T cells in healthy people across ages. This CDR3 region has 13 residues. Trimming took 4 bases from V and 5 from J, leaving 15 bases between them. Germline CDR1 SQVTM, CDR2 ANQGSEA. This TCR was sampled from a man aged 25 to 40 in good health. The rearrangement joins TRBV29-1 to TRBJ2-7; D ambiguous. The specimen was blood. The CDR3 DNA reads as TGCAGCGTTGCGGGCAGTATGAGCCACGAGCAGTACTTC. Translating it yields CSVAGSMSHEQYF.